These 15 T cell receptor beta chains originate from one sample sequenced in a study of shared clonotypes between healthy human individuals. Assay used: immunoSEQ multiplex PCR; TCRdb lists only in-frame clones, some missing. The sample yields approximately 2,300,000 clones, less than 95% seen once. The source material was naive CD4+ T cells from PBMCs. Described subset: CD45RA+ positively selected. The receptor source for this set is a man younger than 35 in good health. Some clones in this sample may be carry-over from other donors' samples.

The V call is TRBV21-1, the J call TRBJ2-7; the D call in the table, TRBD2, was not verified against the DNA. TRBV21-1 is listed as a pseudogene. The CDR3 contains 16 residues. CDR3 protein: CASRDLLAGELGEQYF. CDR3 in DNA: TGTGCCAGCAGGGACCTCCTGGCGGGTGAATTGGGTGAGCAGTACTTC.

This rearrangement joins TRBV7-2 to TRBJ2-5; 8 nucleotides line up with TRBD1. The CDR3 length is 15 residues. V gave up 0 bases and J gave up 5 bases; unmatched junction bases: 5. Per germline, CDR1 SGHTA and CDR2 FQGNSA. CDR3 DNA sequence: TGTGCCAGCAGCTTAGCCGGGACAGGTACGGAGACCCAGTACTTC. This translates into CASSLAGTGTETQYF.

In DNA form, the CDR3 reads TGCGCCAGCAGCTCCTTGGACAGTAACACCGGGGAGCTGTTTTTT. It translates to CASSSLDSNTGELFF. This chain uses TRBV5-1 with TRBJ2-2, with D possibly being TRBD1 (6 bases). Trimming removed 3 bases from V and 2 bases from J, with 11 bases in between. The germline V gene encodes CDR1 SGHRS and CDR2 YFSETQ. The CDR3 is 15 amino acids.

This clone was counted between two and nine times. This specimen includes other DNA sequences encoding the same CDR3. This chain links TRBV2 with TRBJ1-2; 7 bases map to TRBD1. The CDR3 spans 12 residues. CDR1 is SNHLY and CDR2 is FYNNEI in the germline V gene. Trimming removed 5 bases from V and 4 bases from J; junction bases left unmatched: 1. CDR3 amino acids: CASSRDSYGYTF. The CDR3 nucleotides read TGTGCCAGCAGTAGGGACAGCTATGGCTACACCTTC.

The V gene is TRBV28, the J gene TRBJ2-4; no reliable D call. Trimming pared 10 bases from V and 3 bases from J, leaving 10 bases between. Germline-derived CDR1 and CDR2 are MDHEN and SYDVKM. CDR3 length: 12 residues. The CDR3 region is CATALGKNIQYF. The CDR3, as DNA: TGTGCCACCGCCCTAGGCAAAAACATTCAGTACTTC.

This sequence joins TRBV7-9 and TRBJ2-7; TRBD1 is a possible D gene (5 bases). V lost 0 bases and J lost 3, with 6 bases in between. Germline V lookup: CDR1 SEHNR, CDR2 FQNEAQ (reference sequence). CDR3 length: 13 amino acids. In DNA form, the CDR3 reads TGTGCCAGCAGCTTAGCGGGGCACTACGAGCAGTACTTC. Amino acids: CASSLAGHYEQYF.

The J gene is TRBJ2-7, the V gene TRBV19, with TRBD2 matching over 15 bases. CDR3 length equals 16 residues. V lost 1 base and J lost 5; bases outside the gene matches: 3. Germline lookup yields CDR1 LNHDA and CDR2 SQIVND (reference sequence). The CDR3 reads CASSIGTSGRAHEQYF. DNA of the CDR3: TGTGCCAGTAGTATAGGGACTAGCGGGAGGGCACACGAGCAGTACTTC.

The CDR3 loop is CASSVERPAGNTIYF. The CDR3 DNA is TGTGCCAGCAGCGTAGAAAGGCCCGCTGGAAACACCATATATTTT. The chain recombines TRBV9 with TRBJ1-3; D gene ambiguous. Germline V lookup: CDR1 SGDLS, CDR2 YYNGEE. V lost 0 bases and J 2 bases, leaving 9 bases between the germline ends. CDR3 length: 15 residues.

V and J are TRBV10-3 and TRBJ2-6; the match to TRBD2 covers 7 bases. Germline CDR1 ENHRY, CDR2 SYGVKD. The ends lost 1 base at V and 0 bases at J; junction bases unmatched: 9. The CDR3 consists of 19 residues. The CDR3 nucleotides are TGTGCCATCAGTGAGTTGGGGGGGGAGCGAGACTCTGGGGCCAACGTCCTGACTTTC. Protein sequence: CAISELGGERDSGANVLTF.

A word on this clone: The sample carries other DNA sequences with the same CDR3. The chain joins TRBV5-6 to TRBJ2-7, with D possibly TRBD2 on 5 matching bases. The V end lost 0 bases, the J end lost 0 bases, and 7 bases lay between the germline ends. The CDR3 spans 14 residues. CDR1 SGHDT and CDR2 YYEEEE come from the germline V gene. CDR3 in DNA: TGTGCCAGCAGCTTGGGTGGGAGCTCCTACGAGCAGTACTTC. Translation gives CASSLGGSSYEQYF. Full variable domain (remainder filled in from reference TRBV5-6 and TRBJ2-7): DAGVTQSPTHLIKTRGQQVTLRCSPKSGHDTVSWYQQALGQGPQFIFQYYEEEERQRGNFPDRFSGHQFPNYSSELNVNALLLGDSALYLCASSLGGSSYEQYFGPGTRLTVT.

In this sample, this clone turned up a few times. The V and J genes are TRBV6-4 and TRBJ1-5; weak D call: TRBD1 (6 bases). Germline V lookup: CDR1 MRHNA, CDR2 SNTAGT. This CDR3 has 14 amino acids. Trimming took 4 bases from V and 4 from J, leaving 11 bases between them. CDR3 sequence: CASSGRDKNQPQHF. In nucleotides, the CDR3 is TGTGCCAGCAGTGGCCGGGACAAAAATCAGCCCCAGCATTTT.

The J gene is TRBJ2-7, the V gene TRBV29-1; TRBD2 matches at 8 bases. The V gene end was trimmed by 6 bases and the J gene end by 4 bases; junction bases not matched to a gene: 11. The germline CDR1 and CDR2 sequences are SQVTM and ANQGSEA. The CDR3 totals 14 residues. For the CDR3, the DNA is TGCAGCGTGTCTGTTGGGAGCGGGAGATACGAGCAGTACTTC. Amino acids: CSVSVGSGRYEQYF.

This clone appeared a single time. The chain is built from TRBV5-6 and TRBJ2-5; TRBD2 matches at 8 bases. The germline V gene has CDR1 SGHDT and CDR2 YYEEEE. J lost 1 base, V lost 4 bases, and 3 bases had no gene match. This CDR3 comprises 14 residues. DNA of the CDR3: TGTGCCAGCAGCACCCGGGGGGGCCAAGAGACCCAGTACTTC. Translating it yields CASSTRGGQETQYF.

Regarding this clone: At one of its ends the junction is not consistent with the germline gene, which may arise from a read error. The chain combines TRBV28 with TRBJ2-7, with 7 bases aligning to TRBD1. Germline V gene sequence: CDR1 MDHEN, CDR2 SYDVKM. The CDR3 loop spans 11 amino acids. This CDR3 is CASSLSGTVVF. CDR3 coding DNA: TGTGCCAGCAGTTTATCCGGGACAGTTGTCTTC. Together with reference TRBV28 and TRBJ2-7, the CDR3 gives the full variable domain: DVKVTQSSRYLVKRTGEKVFLECVQDMDHENMFWYRQDPGLGLRLIYFSYDVKMKEKGDIPEGYSVSREKKERFSLILESASTNQTSMYLCASSLSGTVVFGPGTRLTVT.

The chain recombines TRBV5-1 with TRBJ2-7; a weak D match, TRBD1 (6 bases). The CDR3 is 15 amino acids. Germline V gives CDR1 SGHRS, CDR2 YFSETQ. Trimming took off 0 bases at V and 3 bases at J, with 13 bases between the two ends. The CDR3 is CASSLVAETGYEQYF. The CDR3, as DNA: TGCGCCAGCAGCTTGGTAGCCGAGACAGGCTACGAGCAGTACTTC.